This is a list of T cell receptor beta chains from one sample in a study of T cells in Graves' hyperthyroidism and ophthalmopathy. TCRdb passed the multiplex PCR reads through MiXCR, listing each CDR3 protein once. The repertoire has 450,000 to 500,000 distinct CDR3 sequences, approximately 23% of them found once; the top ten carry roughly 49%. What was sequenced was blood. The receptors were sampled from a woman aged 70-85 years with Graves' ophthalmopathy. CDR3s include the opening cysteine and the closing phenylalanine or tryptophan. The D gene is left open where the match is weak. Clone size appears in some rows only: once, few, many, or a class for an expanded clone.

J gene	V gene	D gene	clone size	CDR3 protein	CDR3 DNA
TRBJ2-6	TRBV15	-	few	CATSRAGSGANVLTF	TGTGCCACCAGCAGAGCGGGCTCTGGGGCCAACGTCCTGACTTTC
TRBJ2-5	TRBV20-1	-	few	CSASSEPETQYF	TGCAGTGCTTCTAGCGAGCCGGAGACCCAGTACTTC
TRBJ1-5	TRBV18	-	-	CASSPVSGDNQPQHF	TGTGCCAGCTCACCAGTGAGTGGGGACAATCAGCCCCAGCATTTT
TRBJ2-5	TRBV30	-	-	CAWSVTRRLYF	TGTGCCTGGAGTGTGACTAGGCGACTCTACTTC
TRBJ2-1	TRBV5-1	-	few	CASRVSSGSSYNEQFF	TGCGCCAGCCGCGTTTCGTCCGGGAGCTCCTACAATGAGCAGTTCTTC
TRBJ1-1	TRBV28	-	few	CASRPNRRSTEAFF	TGTGCCAGCAGACCGAACAGACGATCCACTGAAGCTTTCTTT
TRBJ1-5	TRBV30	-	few	CAWSAGQNQPQHF	TGTGCCTGGAGTGCCGGGCAGAATCAGCCCCAGCATTTT
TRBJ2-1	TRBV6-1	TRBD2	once	CASSAGLAGARLDNEQFF	TGTGCCAGCAGTGCCGGACTAGCGGGAGCCCGCCTTGACAATGAGCAGTTCTTC
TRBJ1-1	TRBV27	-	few	CASSWVGIPNTEAFF	TGTGCCAGCAGTTGGGTTGGGATCCCGAACACTGAAGCTTTCTTT
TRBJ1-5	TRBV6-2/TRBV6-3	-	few	CASRTIISQQPQHF	TGTGCCAGCAGGACAATAATCTCTCAACAGCCCCAGCATTTT
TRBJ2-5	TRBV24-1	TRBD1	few	CAASTTGQGETQYF	TGTGCCGCCTCCACAACGGGACAGGGAGAGACCCAGTACTTC
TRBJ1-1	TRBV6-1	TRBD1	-	CASSPDRWYTEAFF	TGTGCCAGCAGCCCGGACAGGTGGTACACTGAAGCTTTCTTT
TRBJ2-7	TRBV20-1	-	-	CSATAAYSYYEQYF	TGCAGTGCTACCGCGGCATATTCCTACTACGAGCAGTACTTC
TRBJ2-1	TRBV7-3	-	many	CASSLNGNEQFF	TGTGCCAGCAGCTTAAACGGGAATGAGCAGTTCTTC
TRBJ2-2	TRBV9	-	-	CASSLLAAATGELFF	TGTGCCAGCAGCCTCCTAGCAGCCGCCACCGGGGAGCTGTTTTTT
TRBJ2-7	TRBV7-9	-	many	CASSQDSMGSYEQYF	TGTGCCAGCAGCCAAGACAGCATGGGTTCCTACGAGCAGTACTTC
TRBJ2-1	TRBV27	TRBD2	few	CASSLMAGVYNEQFF	TGTGCCAGCAGTTTAATGGCGGGAGTCTACAATGAGCAGTTCTTC